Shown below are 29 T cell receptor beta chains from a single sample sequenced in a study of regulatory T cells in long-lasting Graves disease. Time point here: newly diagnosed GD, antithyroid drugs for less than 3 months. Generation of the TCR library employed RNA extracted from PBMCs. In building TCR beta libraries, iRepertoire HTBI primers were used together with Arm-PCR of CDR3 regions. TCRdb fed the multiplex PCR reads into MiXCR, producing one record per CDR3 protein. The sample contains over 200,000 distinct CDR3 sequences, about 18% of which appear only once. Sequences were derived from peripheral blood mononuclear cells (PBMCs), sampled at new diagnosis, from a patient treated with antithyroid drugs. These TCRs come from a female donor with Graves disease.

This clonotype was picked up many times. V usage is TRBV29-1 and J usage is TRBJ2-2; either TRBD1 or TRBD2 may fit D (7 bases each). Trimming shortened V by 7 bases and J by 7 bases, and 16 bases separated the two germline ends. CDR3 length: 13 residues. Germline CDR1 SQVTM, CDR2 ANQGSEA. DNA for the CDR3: TGCAGCGCCGGGGAGGGGGCGAACGGGGAGCTGTTTTTT. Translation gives CSAGEGANGELFF.

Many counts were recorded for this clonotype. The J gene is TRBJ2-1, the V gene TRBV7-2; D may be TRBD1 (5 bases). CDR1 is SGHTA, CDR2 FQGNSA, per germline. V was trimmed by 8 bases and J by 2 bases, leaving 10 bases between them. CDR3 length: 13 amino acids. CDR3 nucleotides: TGTGCCAGCTCGAGACAGCCCTACAATGAGCAGTTCTTC. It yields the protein CASSRQPYNEQFF.

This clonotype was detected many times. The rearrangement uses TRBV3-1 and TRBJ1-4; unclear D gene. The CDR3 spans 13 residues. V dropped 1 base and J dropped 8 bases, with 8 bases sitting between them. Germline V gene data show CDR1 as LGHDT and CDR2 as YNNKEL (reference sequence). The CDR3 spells CASSQGFREKLFF. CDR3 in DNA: TGTGCCAGCAGCCAAGGGTTTCGGGAAAAACTGTTTTTT.

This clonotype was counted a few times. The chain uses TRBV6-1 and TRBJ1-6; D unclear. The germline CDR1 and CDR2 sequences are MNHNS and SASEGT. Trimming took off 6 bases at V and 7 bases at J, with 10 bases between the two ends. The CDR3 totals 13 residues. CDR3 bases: TGTGCCAGCAGCGACCTCGGCAATTCACCCCTCCACTTT. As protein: CASSDLGNSPLHF.

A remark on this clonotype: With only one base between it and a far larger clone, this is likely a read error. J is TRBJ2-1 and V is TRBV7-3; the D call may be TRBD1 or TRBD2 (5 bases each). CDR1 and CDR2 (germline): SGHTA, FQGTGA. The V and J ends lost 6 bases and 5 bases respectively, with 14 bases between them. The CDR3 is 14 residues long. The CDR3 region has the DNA TGTGCCAGCAGACCTAGGGGACCCAACAATGAGCAGTTCTTC. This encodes CASRPRGPNNEQFF.

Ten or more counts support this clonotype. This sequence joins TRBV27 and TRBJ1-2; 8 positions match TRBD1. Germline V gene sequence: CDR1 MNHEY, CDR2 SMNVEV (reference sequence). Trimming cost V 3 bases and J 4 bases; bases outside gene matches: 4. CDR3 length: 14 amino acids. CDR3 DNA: TGTGCCAGCAGTTTGGCAGGGGGCGGCTATGGCTACACCTTC. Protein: CASSLAGGGYGYTF.

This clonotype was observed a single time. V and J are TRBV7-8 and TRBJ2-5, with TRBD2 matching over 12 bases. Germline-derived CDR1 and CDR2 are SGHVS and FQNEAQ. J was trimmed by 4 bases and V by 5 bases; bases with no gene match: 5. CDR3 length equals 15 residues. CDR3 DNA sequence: TGTGCCAGCAGCGCTACTAGCGGGAGGCCAGAGACCCAGTACTTC. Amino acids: CASSATSGRPETQYF.

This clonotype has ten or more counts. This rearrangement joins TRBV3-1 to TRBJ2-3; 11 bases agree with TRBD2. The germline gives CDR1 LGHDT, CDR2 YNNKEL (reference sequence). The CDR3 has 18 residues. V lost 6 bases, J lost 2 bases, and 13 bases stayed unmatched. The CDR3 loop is CASSPKLTSGSFTDTQYF. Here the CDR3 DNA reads TGTGCCAGCAGTCCTAAGCTAACTAGCGGGAGTTTCACAGATACGCAGTATTTT.

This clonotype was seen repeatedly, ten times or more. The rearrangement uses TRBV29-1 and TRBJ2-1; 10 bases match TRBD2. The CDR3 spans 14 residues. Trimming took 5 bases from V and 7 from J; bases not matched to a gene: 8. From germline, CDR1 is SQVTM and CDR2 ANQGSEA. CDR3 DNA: TGCAGCGTTACCCTAGCGGGAGCCGGGAATGAGCAGTTCTTC. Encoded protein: CSVTLAGAGNEQFF.

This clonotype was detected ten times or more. The CDR3 reads CASSQDGRSGEKLFF. In DNA form, the CDR3 reads TGTGCCAGCAGCCAAGATGGGAGATCAGGGGAAAAACTGTTTTTT. The gene calls are TRBV3-1 and TRBJ1-4, with D tentatively TRBD1 (5 bases). Germline CDR1 and CDR2: LGHDT and YNNKEL (reference sequence). V shed 0 bases and J shed 8 bases, with 13 bases lying between them. The CDR3 is 15 residues long.

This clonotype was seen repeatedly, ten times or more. The CDR3 region has the DNA TGTGCCAGCAGTCCATACCCGGGACAGGCCAGCTATGGCTACACCTTC. This encodes CASSPYPGQASYGYTF. The V call is TRBV27, the J call TRBJ1-2, with 8 bases that match TRBD1. The trim removed 5 bases at V and 4 bases at J, leaving 12 bases unmatched. The germline CDR1 and CDR2 sequences are MNHEY and SMNVEV (reference sequence). The CDR3 sequence is 16 residues long.

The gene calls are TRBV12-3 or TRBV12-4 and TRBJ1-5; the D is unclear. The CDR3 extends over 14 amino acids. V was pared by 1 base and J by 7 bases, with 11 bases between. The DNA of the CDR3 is TGTGCCAGCAGTTTAGGCGTGTCCCACCAGCCCCAGCATTTT. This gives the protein CASSLGVSHQPQHF.

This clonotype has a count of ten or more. This chain's CDR3 is CASSLSFGNTIYF. Written as DNA, the CDR3 is TGTGCCAGCAGCTTAAGTTTTGGAAACACCATATATTTT. V usage is TRBV7-9 and J usage is TRBJ1-3; no clear D gene. Between the trimmed V and J ends, which lost 2 bases and 3 bases, there was a span of 5 bases. Germline V gene lookup returns CDR1 SEHNR and CDR2 FQNEAQ (reference sequence). CDR3 size: 13 residues.

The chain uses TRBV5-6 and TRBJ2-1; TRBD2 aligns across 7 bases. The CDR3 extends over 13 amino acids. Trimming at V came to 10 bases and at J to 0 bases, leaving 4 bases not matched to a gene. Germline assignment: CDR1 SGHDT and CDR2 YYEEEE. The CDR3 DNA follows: TGTGCCGGGAGCGGGGCCTCCTACAATGAGCAGTTCTTC. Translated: CAGSGASYNEQFF.

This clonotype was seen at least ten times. The CDR3 here is CASSVVGEETQYF. In DNA, the CDR3 is TGTGCCAGCAGCGTAGTGGGGGAAGAGACCCAGTACTTC. The chain employs TRBV9 and TRBJ2-5; D possibly uses TRBD1 or TRBD2 (5 bases each). V dropped 0 bases and J dropped 3 bases, with 6 bases sitting between them. The CDR3 runs to 13 residues. CDR1 and CDR2 (germline): SGDLS, YYNGEE.

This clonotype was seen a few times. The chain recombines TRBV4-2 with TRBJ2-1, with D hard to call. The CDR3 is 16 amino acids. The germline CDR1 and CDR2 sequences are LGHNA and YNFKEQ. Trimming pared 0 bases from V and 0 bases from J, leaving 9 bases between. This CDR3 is CASSQEPVLSYNEQFF. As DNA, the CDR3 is TGTGCCAGCAGCCAAGAACCGGTTCTCTCCTACAATGAGCAGTTCTTC.

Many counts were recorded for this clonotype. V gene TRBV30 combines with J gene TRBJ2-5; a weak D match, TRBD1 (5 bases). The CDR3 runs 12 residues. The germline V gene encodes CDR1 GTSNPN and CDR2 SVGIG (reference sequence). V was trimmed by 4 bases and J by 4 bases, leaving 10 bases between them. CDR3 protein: CAWIWQGETQYF. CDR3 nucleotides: TGTGCCTGGATTTGGCAGGGAGAGACCCAGTACTTC.

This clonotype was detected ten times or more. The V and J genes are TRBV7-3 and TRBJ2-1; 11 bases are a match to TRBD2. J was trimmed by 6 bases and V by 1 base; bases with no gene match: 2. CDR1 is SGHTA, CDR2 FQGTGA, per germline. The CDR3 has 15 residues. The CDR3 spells CASSLILAGVNEQFF. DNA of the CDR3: TGTGCCAGCAGCTTAATACTAGCGGGAGTCAATGAGCAGTTCTTC.

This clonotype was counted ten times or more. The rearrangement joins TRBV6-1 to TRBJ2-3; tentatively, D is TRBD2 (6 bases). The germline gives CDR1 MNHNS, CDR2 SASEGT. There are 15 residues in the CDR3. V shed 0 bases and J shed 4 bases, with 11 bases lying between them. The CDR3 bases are TGTGCCAGCAGTGAAGCGTCGGGAGAAGCAGATACGCAGTATTTT. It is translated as CASSEASGEADTQYF.

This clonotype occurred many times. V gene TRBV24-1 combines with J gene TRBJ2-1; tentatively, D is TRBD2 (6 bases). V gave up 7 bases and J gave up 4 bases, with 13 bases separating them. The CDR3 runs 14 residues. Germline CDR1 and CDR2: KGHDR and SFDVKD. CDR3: CATRPGSGYNEQFF. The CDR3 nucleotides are TGTGCCACCAGGCCGGGTAGCGGATACAATGAGCAGTTCTTC.

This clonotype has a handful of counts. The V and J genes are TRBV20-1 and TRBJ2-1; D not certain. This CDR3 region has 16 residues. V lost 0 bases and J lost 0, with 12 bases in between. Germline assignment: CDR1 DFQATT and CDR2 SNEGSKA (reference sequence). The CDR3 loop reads CSAREFYRSSYNEQFF. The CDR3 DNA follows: TGCAGTGCTAGAGAGTTTTACAGAAGCTCCTACAATGAGCAGTTCTTC.

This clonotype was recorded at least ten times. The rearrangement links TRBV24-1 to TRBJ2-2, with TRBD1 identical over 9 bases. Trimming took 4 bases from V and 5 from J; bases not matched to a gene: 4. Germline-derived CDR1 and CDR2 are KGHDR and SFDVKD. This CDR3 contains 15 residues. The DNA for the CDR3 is TGTGCCACCAGTGACCGGGACAGGGTTACCGGGGAGCTGTTTTTT. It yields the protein CATSDRDRVTGELFF.

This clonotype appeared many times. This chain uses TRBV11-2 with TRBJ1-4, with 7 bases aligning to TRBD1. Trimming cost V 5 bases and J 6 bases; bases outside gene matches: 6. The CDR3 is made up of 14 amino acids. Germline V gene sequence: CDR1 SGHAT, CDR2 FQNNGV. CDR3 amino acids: CASSQTGFHEKLFF. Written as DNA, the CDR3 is TGTGCCAGCAGCCAGACAGGGTTCCATGAAAAACTGTTTTTT. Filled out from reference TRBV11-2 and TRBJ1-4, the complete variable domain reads EAGVAQSPRYKIIEKRQSVAFWCNPISGHATLYWYQQILGQGPKLLIQFQNNGVVDDSQLPKDRFSAERLKGVDSTLKIQPAKLEDSAVYLCASSQTGFHEKLFFGSGTQLSVL.

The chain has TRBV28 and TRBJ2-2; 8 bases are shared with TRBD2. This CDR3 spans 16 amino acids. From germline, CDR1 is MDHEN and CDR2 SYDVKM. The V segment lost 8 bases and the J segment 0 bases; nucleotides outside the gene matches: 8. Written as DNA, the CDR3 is TGTGCCAGCTCTACCGGGGGGGGTCCGAACACCGGGGAGCTGTTTTTT. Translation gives CASSTGGGPNTGELFF.

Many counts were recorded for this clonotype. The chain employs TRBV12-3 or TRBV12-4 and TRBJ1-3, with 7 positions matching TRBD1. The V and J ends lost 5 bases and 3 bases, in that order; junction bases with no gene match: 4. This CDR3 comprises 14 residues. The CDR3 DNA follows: TGTGCCAGCAGTCACGGACAGGTTGGAAACACCATATATTTT. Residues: CASSHGQVGNTIYF.

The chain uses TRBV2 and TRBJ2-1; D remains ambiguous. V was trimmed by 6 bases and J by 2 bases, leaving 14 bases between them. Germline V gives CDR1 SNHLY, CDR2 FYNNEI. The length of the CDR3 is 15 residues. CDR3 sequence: CASSLGGVAYNEQFF. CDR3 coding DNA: TGTGCCAGCAGCCTGGGTGGGGTGGCCTACAATGAGCAGTTCTTC.

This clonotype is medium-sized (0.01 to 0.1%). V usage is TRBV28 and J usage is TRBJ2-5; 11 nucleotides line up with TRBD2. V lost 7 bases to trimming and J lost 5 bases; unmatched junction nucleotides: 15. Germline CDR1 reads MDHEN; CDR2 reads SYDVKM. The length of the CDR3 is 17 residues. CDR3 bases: TGTGCCAGCATCGCCTTAGGGCTAGCGGGAGGAAGGGAGACCCAGTACTTC. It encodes CASIALGLAGGRETQYF.

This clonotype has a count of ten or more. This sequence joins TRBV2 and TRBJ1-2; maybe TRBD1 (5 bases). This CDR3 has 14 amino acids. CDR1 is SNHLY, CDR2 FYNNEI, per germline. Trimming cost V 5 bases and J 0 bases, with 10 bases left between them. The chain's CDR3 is CASSSTEANYGYTF. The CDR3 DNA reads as TGTGCCAGCAGTTCGACAGAAGCTAACTATGGCTACACCTTC.

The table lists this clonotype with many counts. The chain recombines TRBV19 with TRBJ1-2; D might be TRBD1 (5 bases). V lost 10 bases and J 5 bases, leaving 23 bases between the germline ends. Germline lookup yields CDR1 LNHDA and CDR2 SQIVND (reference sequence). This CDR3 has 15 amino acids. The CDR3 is CANPPEGSARYGYTF. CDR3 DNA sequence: TGTGCCAATCCCCCTGAGGGGAGCGCACGGTATGGCTACACCTTC. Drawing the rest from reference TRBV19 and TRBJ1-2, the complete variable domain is DGGITQSPKYLFRKEGQNVTLSCEQNLNHDAMYWYRQDPGQGLRLIYYSQIVNDFQKGDIAEGYSVSREKKESFPLTVTSAQKNPTAFYLCANPPEGSARYGYTFGSGTRLTVV.